This T cell receptor beta chain is from a study of T cell responses to AZD1222 COVID-19 vaccine. V lost 5 bases and J lost 5; bases outside the gene matches: 6. The CDR3 is made up of 16 amino acids. Germline-derived CDR1 and CDR2 are SGHVS and FNYEAQ. Analysis merged second doses at about 4 or about 12 weeks. Worth noting for this clone: Its antigen is still unknown.

Measured with immunoSEQ multiplex PCR; TCRdb has only the in-frame clones, and not every one. Among 150,000 or so clones listed, around 92% were seen once. Study-level findings and limits: CD4 TCRs linked to vaccination spanned spike, dominating at 160-218 and 743-854. An increase in Spike-specific TCR breadth and depth was observed after two AZD1222 doses. Sampled repertoires all dated from after the peak T cell response.

The receptor comes from an adult who received the AZD1222 COVID-19 vaccine. The material was peripheral blood, obtained 28 days after the second AZD1222 dose. This rearrangement joins TRBV7-6 to TRBJ2-2, with 12 bases aligning to TRBD1. In nucleotides, the CDR3 is TGTGCCAGCAGCCCGGGACAGGGGGCGAGGACCGGGGAGCTGTTTTTT. The encoded protein is CASSPGQGARTGELFF.